Listed below are T cell receptor beta chains from one sample, sequenced in a study of liver allograft versus peripheral blood T cells. TCRdb independently ran MiXCR on the reads; one entry per CDR3 protein. Of roughly 9,200 distinct CDR3 sequences listed, approximately 15% are singletons. These receptors were obtained from a human patient who had a liver transplant. The graft donor may have contributed some T cells. Each CDR3 is given with its conserved first and last residue. A D gene is named only where the DNA matches it firmly. Clone size is given for some rows only: seen once, a few or many times, or a class if the clone is expanded.

v_gene	j_gene	abundance	d_gene	CDR3aa	CDR3nt
TRBV12-3/TRBV12-4	TRBJ1-2	medium-sized	.	CASSLASAVSGYTF	TGTGCCAGCAGTTTAGCTTCGGCGGTCTCTGGCTACACCTTC
TRBV19	TRBJ1-1	few	TRBD1	CASMGQGAEAFF	TGTGCCAGCATGGGACAGGGCGCTGAAGCTTTCTTT
TRBV19	TRBJ1-1	medium-sized	.	CASSIGEVWDTEAFF	TGTGCCAGTAGTATAGGGGAGGTCTGGGACACTGAAGCTTTCTTT
TRBV19	TRBJ2-3	.	.	CASSPLGSTQYF	TGTGCCAGTAGTCCATTAGGATCAACGCAGTATTTT
TRBV7-9	TRBJ1-4	medium-sized	TRBD1	CASSPYGQGLSNEKLFF	TGTGCCAGCAGCCCCTACGGACAGGGGCTTTCTAATGAAAAACTGTTTTTT
TRBV29-1	TRBJ2-5	.	TRBD2	CSVTSGTGTQYF	TGCAGCGTGACTAGCGGGACAGGGACCCAGTACTTC
TRBV7-9	TRBJ1-6	.	.	CASSLALGSYNSPLHF	TGTGCCAGCAGCTTAGCGCTGGGGTCCTATAATTCACCCCTCCACTTT
TRBV2	TRBJ1-6	.	TRBD1	CASGTGLDNSPLHF	TGTGCCAGCGGGACAGGGCTAGATAATTCACCCCTCCACTTT
TRBV3-1	TRBJ1-4	.	.	CASSQGPRARITNEKLFF	TGTGCCAGCAGCCAAGGCCCCAGGGCGAGGATCACTAATGAAAAACTGTTTTTT
TRBV20-1	TRBJ1-1	few	.	CSAIGNRKHLEAFF	TGCAGTGCTATAGGGAACCGAAAACATCTTGAAGCTTTCTTT
TRBV7-2	TRBJ1-2	many	.	CASSLGQNYGYTF	TGTGCCAGCAGCCTAGGACAGAACTATGGCTACACCTTC
TRBV7-2	TRBJ2-2	medium-sized	.	CASSSGPPNTGELFF	TGTGCCAGCAGCTCTGGACCACCGAACACCGGGGAGCTGTTTTTT
TRBV11-2	TRBJ1-1	few	.	CASSLRGTEAFF	TGTGCCAGCAGCTTACGGGGGACTGAAGCTTTCTTT
TRBV19	TRBJ2-5	.	TRBD2	CASSSRRGVETQYF	TGTGCCAGTAGTTCCCGGCGGGGGGTTGAGACCCAGTACTTC
TRBV7-9	TRBJ2-2	many	.	CASSSGQNTGELFF	TGTGCCAGCAGCTCGGGACAGAACACCGGGGAGCTGTTTTTT
TRBV10-3	TRBJ1-5	few	.	CAISARAPEEPQHF	TGTGCCATCAGTGCTAGGGCTCCCGAGGAGCCCCAGCATTTT
TRBV7-9	TRBJ1-5	.	.	CASSSTRGRSNQPQHF	TGTGCCAGCAGTTCAACTCGGGGGAGAAGCAATCAGCCCCAGCATTTT
TRBV7-9	TRBJ1-3	few	.	CASAPRPGNTIYF	TGTGCCAGCGCCCCCCGCCCCGGAAACACCATATATTTT
TRBV7-9	TRBJ2-3	.	.	CASSSGNTQYF	TGTGCCAGCAGCTCCGGTAATACGCAGTATTTT
TRBV27	TRBJ1-3	medium-sized	.	CASSTGGRLSGNTIYF	TGTGCCAGCAGCACCGGGGGCCGGCTCTCTGGAAACACCATATATTTT
TRBV29-1	TRBJ1-2	medium-sized	.	CSVSQLGTLGGGYTF	TGCAGCGTTAGTCAGCTCGGGACGCTAGGAGGTGGCTACACCTTC
TRBV11-2	TRBJ1-1	.	.	CASSLKQGRNTEAFF	TGTGCCAGCAGCTTGAAACAGGGTCGGAACACTGAAGCTTTCTTT
TRBV19	TRBJ1-1	medium-sized	TRBD1	CASSIEGQGVTEAFF	TGTGCCAGTAGTATTGAGGGACAGGGGGTTACTGAAGCTTTCTTT
TRBV6-6	TRBJ1-1	medium-sized	TRBD1	CASSATGAAEAFF	TGTGCCAGCAGTGCGACAGGGGCGGCTGAAGCTTTCTTT
TRBV3-1	TRBJ2-7	.	.	CASSRPSSGDEQYF	TGTGCCAGCAGCCGGCCCTCCTCGGGGGACGAGCAGTACTTC
TRBV12-3/TRBV12-4	TRBJ1-4	.	.	CASSLPNEKLYF	TGTGCCAGCAGTTTACCTAATGAAAAACTGTATTTT
TRBV18	TRBJ1-2	medium-sized	TRBD1	CASSPPGTGGSDGYTF	TGTGCCAGCTCACCACCTGGGACAGGGGGTTCAGATGGCTACACCTTC
TRBV20-1	TRBJ1-2	few	.	CSASVSNYGYTF	TGCAGTGCTAGTGTCAGTAACTATGGCTACACCTTC
TRBV24-1	TRBJ1-1	.	TRBD1	CATSDSKEQGAVNTEAFF	TGTGCCACCAGTGATTCCAAAGAACAGGGGGCCGTGAACACTGAAGCTTTCTTT
TRBV7-9	TRBJ1-1	many	.	CASSSPAGDTEAFF	TGTGCCAGCAGCTCACCCGCCGGGGACACTGAAGCTTTCTTT